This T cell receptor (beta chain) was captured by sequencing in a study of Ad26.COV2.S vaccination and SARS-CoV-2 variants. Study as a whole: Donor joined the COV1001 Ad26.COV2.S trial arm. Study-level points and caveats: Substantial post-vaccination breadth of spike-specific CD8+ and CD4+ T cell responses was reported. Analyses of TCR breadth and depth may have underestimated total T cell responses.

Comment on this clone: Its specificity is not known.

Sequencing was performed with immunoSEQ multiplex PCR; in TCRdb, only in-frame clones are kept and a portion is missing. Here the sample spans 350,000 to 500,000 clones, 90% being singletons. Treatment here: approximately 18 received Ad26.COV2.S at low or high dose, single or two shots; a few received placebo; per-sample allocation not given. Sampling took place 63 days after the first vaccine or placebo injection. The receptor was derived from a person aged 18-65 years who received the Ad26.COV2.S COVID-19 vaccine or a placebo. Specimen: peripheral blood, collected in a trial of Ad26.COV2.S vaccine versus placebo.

In nucleotides, the CDR3 is TGTGCCAGCTGTCTCAGGGGGCGTGGGAGCAATCAGCCCCAGCATTTT. It is translated as CASCLRGRGSNQPQHF. The genes are TRBV7-8 and TRBJ1-5; 8 nucleotides agree with TRBD1. The V gene's germline CDR1 is SGHVS and CDR2 FQNEAQ. Losses at the gene ends were 8 bases for V and 1 base for J; bases not matched to a gene: 10. The CDR3 extends over 16 amino acids. Looking up the rest from reference TRBV7-8 and TRBJ1-5 gives the full variable domain: GAGVSQSPRYKVAKRGQDVALRCDPISGHVSLFWYQQALGQGPEFLTYFQNEAQLDKSGLPSDRFFAERPEGSVSTLKIQRTQQEDSAVYLCASCLRGRGSNQPQHFGDGTRLSIL.